The T cell receptor beta chain under discussion was sequenced for a study of blood T cell repertoires in COVID-19. Across the study: Donors in the United States, Italy and Spain gave samples during acute or convalescent COVID-19. The cDNA or gDNA used as material had been derived from T cells, B-cell-depleted T cells, or PBMCs.

V gave up 6 bases and J gave up 6 bases, with 9 bases separating them. The germline V gene has CDR1 MNHNY and CDR2 SVGAGI (reference sequence). This CDR3 has 12 residues. Here immunoSEQ multiplex PCR was the method, and the copy in TCRdb shows in-frame clones only, minus some. The data contain fewer than 200,000 clones, roughly 87% of them singletons. The sample was peripheral blood. The sequence was obtained from a man in his 60s with active or convalescent COVID-19. The chain carries TRBV6-6 and TRBJ1-5; maybe TRBD1 (5 bases). The CDR3 sequence is CASSLRVQPQHF. DNA for the CDR3: TGTGCCAGCAGCCTCAGGGTTCAGCCCCAGCATTTT.